The 9 T cell receptor beta chains given below trace back to one sample, sequenced in a study of shared clonotypes between healthy human individuals. This table comes from immunoSEQ multiplex PCR, and its TCRdb copy is limited to in-frame clones, with some not included. The table has roughly 500,000 clones, about 85% seen once; the top ten hold 13%. Sequencing used PBMCs. Source of these receptors: a woman aged 35 to 49 in good health. Some clones in this sample may be carry-over from other donors' samples.

As to this clone: A much larger clone lies one base from this, so it may be a read error. The sample carries other DNA sequences with the same CDR3. This rearrangement joins TRBV6-5 to TRBJ1-5, with D unresolved. CDR1 and CDR2 from the germline V gene are MNHEY and SVGAGI. The CDR3 covers 13 residues. Here the CDR3 reads CASSYTQDQPQHF. DNA for the CDR3: TGTGCCAGCAGTTACACCCAGGATCAGCCCCAACATTTT.

This sequence joins TRBV15 and TRBJ2-5; D may correspond to TRBD1 or TRBD2 (5 bases each). Germline values: CDR1 LNHNV, CDR2 YYDKDF (reference sequence). The CDR3 contains 15 residues. V was shortened by 0 bases and J by 1 base, with 9 bases between the two germline ends. The CDR3 loop is CATSRDGGTQETQYF. The CDR3 DNA is TGTGCCACCAGCAGAGATGGTGGGACCCAAGAGACCCAGTACTTC.

This clone turned up a few times. The chain has TRBV30 and TRBJ1-2, with 7 nucleotides matching TRBD1. The germline V gene has CDR1 GTSNPN and CDR2 SVGIG (reference sequence). The CDR3 spans 13 residues. V dropped 5 bases and J dropped 8; count of bases not matched to a gene: 11. CDR3 in amino acids: CAWGRGLQRGYTF. The CDR3 DNA sequence: TGTGCCTGGGGGAGGGGGCTTCAGCGAGGCTACACCTTC.

The chain links TRBV28 to TRBJ2-3, with TRBD2 matching over 16 bases. V shed 6 bases, J shed 0 bases, and the junction held 9 bases outside the gene matches. CDR3 length: 19 amino acids. Per the germline V gene, CDR1 is MDHEN and CDR2 is SYDVKM. DNA for the CDR3: TGTGCCAGCAGCCCTGGGACTAGCGGGAGGGAAGAGAGCACAGATACGCAGTATTTT. Translated, it gives CASSPGTSGREESTDTQYF.

V is TRBV30 and J is TRBJ2-3; 7 bases fit TRBD2. The CDR3 is made up of 13 amino acids. The V gene end was trimmed by 5 bases and the J gene end by 1 base; junction bases not matched to a gene: 3. Germline V gene data show CDR1 as GTSNPN and CDR2 as SVGIG (reference sequence). The CDR3 nucleotides read TGTGCCTGGGGACTAGGGGGCACAGATACGCAGTATTTT. Translation: CAWGLGGTDTQYF.

The chain employs TRBV27 and TRBJ2-2, with 12 nucleotides matching TRBD2. V dropped 7 bases and J dropped 8; count of bases not matched to a gene: 11. This CDR3 region has 16 residues. CDR1 and CDR2 from the germline V gene are MNHEY and SMNVEV (reference sequence). CDR3 amino acids: CASTPLAGGPGGELFF. In nucleotides, the CDR3 is TGTGCCAGCACCCCTCTAGCGGGAGGGCCCGGTGGGGAGCTGTTTTTT.

This clone occurred once. This chain uses TRBV30 with TRBJ1-1, with 7 bases aligning to TRBD1. Germline V gene lookup returns CDR1 GTSNPN and CDR2 SVGIG (reference sequence). This CDR3 spans 14 amino acids. Losses at the gene ends were 0 bases for V and 4 bases for J; bases not matched to a gene: 5. For the CDR3, the DNA is TGTGCCTGGAGTGTTACAGGGGATTTCACTGAAGCTTTCTTT. This sequence encodes CAWSVTGDFTEAFF.

This chain uses TRBV6-6 with TRBJ2-7, with a weak D call TRBD2 (6 bases). Deletions cut 6 bases from V and 1 base from J, with 13 bases between. Germline V gene sequence: CDR1 MNHNY, CDR2 SVGAGI (reference sequence). The CDR3 is made up of 14 amino acids. DNA for the CDR3: TGTGCCAGCAGCCTCCCAGCGGGTTCCTACGAGCAGTACTTC. This gives the protein CASSLPAGSYEQYF.

The genes are TRBV4-2 and TRBJ2-7, with 12 bases lining up with TRBD2. The CDR3 loop spans 15 amino acids. Trimming at V came to 1 base and at J to 11 bases, leaving 9 bases not matched to a gene. The germline V gene encodes CDR1 LGHNA and CDR2 YNFKEQ. The DNA of the CDR3 is TGTGCCAGCAGCCAAGGACTAGCGGGAGTGTCCCCGGAGTACTTC. Translated, it gives CASSQGLAGVSPEYF.